This TCR beta chain was obtained from a study of blood T cells in healthy people across ages (dated by TCRdb to between 2014 and 2017). Some background on the complete study: Template switching captured roughly one uniquely barcoded TCR beta cDNA molecule per two T cells in model experiments. Using deep sequencing normalized with unique cDNA molecular identifiers, the study measured how TCR beta repertoire diversity changes with age. Four age groups were formed from the donors: young (average about 16 years), middle-aged (around 41), aged (under 70) and long-lived (less than 85). To avoid experimental bias, donors of different ages were spread randomly across the sequencing lanes. Two additional independent replicas of 1 million unique cDNA reads from the same blood draw were analyzed for two donors (one aged 18 to 30 and one aged 80 or older). What the work shows at the level of the full study, not this receptor alone: Estimates of total diversity based on one million sequenced T cells were regarded as lower bounds and as underestimates. As age increased, observed TCR beta diversity per million T cells dropped in a roughly linear way, and a significant reduction was already evident by age 40. Because donor CMV infection status was unknown, age-related changes in expanded clonotypes were potentially confounded. Because profiling used bulk unsorted PBMCs, naive and antigen-experienced compartments could not be compared conclusively. Compared with the aged group, the long-lived group had more naive CD4+ T cells, fewer expanded clones and increased TCR diversity, a pattern suggesting age selection. The percentage of naive T cells measured by flow cytometry correlated strongly with observed TCR beta diversity.

Points on this clonotype: The antigen this receptor binds is unknown. Base qualities are missing; no much larger clone stands one base away.

The 39 donors, aged roughly 6 to 90 years, were systemically healthy Caucasian individuals from Russia. Around 9.7 milliliters of peripheral blood were collected from each donor into EDTA-treated Vacutainer tubes. Ficoll-Paque density-gradient centrifugation was used to isolate PBMCs, with at least 6.5 million per sample. Total RNA, at least 5 micrograms per sample, was extracted from PBMCs with Trizol reagent. For every donor, an aliquot of PBMCs went through flow cytometry to measure the percentages of naive CD45RAhigh/CD27high T cells. The junction shows trimming of 0 bases on V and 7 bases on J, and the gene matches do not reach 4 bases of it. The CDR1 and CDR2 encoded by the germline V gene are MNHEY and SVGAGI. Including the terminal cysteine and phenylalanine, the CDR3 comprises 15 residues. The entry retains the CDR3 DNA only, 45 bases that are in frame from base 1. The library was made by 5' RACE. The instrument was an Illumina HiSeq 2500. A second PCR of roughly 6 to 11 cycles was run with a J-beta primer mix and a sample-barcoded 5' primer. A template-switch 5' adaptor carrying 12 random nucleotides introduced a unique molecular identifier onto each TCR beta cDNA molecule. Each sample yielded at least 2.5 million CDR3-containing paired-end reads. The Mint cDNA synthesis kit, primed by a TRBC-specific oligonucleotide, was used to synthesize first-strand cDNA from all RNA. After uracil-DNA glycosylase treatment, a first 18-cycle PCR used universal primers M1SS and BC2_uni_R on all cDNA. The authors' pipeline ran thus. Normalization of each sample was performed by random selection of 1 million high-quality reads, each carrying a distinct molecular identifier. Instead of being binned into consensus sequences, reads that shared molecular identifiers were thrown out. MiTCR, set to a Q25 quality threshold and the strictest error-elimination algorithm, was used for CDR3 identification, clonotype clustering and error correction. A nonparametric unseen species model using Euler transformation provided a lower-bound estimate of total TCR beta diversity. In-frame beta chains were kept once TCRdb had trimmed the public reads at Q25 with fastp and called clones with MiXCR. Rows are unified per CDR3 protein, each entry keeping the most common DNA and genes. None of the V and J calls come from the authors' own analysis; TCRdb made them. The sample data list about 1.4 million distinct CDR3 sequences, and approximately 60% of these were observed just once. The biggest ten clones account for 6.5% to 8% of the sample.

Sequencing used blood. This receptor chain uses TRBV6-5 and TRBJ2-1; TRBD2 aligns with 9 central bases. The TCR was taken from a man aged 18-30 years in good health. The CDR3 region: CASSYSSSGNNEQFF. In nucleotide form, the sequence is TGTGCCAGCAGTTACTCGTCTAGCGGGAATAATGAGCAGTTCTTC.